The 31 T cell receptor beta chains listed next were all sequenced from one sample in a study of blood T cell repertoires in COVID-19. Profiling relied on immunoSEQ multiplex PCR, and the TCRdb table lists in-frame clones only, not all of them. Of 200,000 to 250,000 clones detected, around 90% appear once; the ten largest clones hold less than 15%. Specimen: PBMCs or T cells enriched from blood (not recorded which). Source of these receptors: a man aged 30-40 years who had been exposed to COVID-19.

V is TRBV11-2 and J is TRBJ1-3; D might be TRBD1 (6 bases). Germline CDR1 reads SGHAT; CDR2 reads FQNNGV. The CDR3 is 17 amino acids. The V and J ends lost 3 bases and 3 bases respectively, with 18 bases between them. The chain's CDR3 is CASSLAGGRVYGNTIYF. The CDR3 DNA is TGTGCCAGCAGCTTGGCCGGGGGGCGCGTATATGGAAACACCATATATTTT.

This CDR3 reads CASSDGGNAFF. DNA of the CDR3: TGTGCCAGCAGTGATGGGGGGAACGCTTTCTTT. This rearrangement joins TRBV6-4 to TRBJ1-1; D might be TRBD1 (5 bases). The CDR3 is 11 amino acids. The V and J ends lost 3 bases and 11 bases respectively, with 10 bases between them. Germline V gives CDR1 MRHNA, CDR2 SNTAGT.

The chain has TRBV7-6 and TRBJ1-3, with a weak D call TRBD1 (6 bases). Trimming pared 3 bases from V and 4 bases from J, leaving 13 bases between. Germline V CDR1 and CDR2: SGHVS, FNYEAQ. The CDR3 extends over 15 amino acids. The DNA of the CDR3 is TGTGCCAGCAGCTTGGGGTATGGGACAGGAAACACCATATATTTT. This gives the protein CASSLGYGTGNTIYF.

The rearrangement uses TRBV11-2 and TRBJ1-5, with D possibly TRBD1 on 5 matching bases. CDR1 and CDR2 (germline): SGHAT, FQNNGV. This CDR3 contains 13 residues. V lost 2 bases, J lost 5 bases, and 7 bases lay in between. This CDR3 reads CASSLWGDQPQHF. CDR3 nucleotides: TGTGCCAGCAGCTTATGGGGGGATCAGCCCCAGCATTTT.

The chain uses TRBV12-5 and TRBJ2-7; a possible D gene is TRBD2 (6 bases). The germline V gene encodes CDR1 LGHNT and CDR2 FRNRAP. The CDR3 contains 15 residues. V was clipped by 0 bases and J by 2 bases, with 11 bases between them. Written as DNA, the CDR3 is TGTGCTAGTGGTTTGGTAGTCGGGGGACCCTACGAGCAGTACTTC. It translates to CASGLVVGGPYEQYF.

The chain joins TRBV14 to TRBJ1-2; D ambiguous. This CDR3 comprises 13 residues. CDR1 SGHDN and CDR2 FVKESK come from the germline V gene. Trimming took off 1 base at V and 4 bases at J, with 7 bases between the two ends. CDR3 protein: CASSQGLGYGYTF. The CDR3 DNA follows: TGTGCCAGCAGCCAAGGACTCGGCTATGGCTACACCTTC.

Many counts were recorded for this clone. The CDR3 DNA reads as TGTGCCAGGACTACCGCGGGGGGGCGCACCGGGGAGCTGTTTTTT. The encoded protein is CARTTAGGRTGELFF. The gene calls are TRBV27 and TRBJ2-2, with 9 bases fitting TRBD2. Germline V gene lookup returns CDR1 MNHEY and CDR2 SMNVEV (reference sequence). The J segment lost 4 bases and the V segment lost 9 bases, leaving 9 bases of the junction unmatched. CDR3 length: 15 amino acids.

The rearrangement joins TRBV6-1 to TRBJ1-5, with 9 nucleotides matching TRBD1. V shed 4 bases, J shed 5 bases, and the junction held 9 bases outside the gene matches. The CDR3 extends over 16 amino acids. Germline-derived CDR1 and CDR2 are MNHNS and SASEGT. In nucleotides, the CDR3 is TGTGCCAGCAGTGGACAGGGACAGGGAAGGGATCAGCCCCAGCATTTT. Translated: CASSGQGQGRDQPQHF.

This clone was seen more than once but under ten times. V and J are TRBV2 and TRBJ1-1; D ambiguous. Germline V gene sequence: CDR1 SNHLY, CDR2 FYNNEI. The CDR3 is 15 amino acids. V was pared by 6 bases and J by 1 base, with 15 bases between. The CDR3 nucleotides read TGTGCCAGCAGCCCCCCCCGGGGAGGGAACACTGAAGCTTTCTTT. Translating gives CASSPPRGGNTEAFF.

The chain joins TRBV7-2 to TRBJ1-3; 11 bases fit TRBD1. With 3 bases clipped from V and 5 bases from J, the junction kept 6 bases outside the gene matches. Germline CDR1 SGHTA, CDR2 FQGNSA. The CDR3 sequence is 16 residues long. The CDR3 reads CASSFFGQGARNTIYF. Here the CDR3 DNA reads TGTGCCAGCAGCTTCTTCGGACAGGGGGCTAGAAACACCATATATTTT.

The chain employs TRBV3-1 (or the pseudogene TRBV3-2) and TRBJ2-5; D might be TRBD2 (6 bases). This CDR3 comprises 15 residues. Germline CDR1 LGHDT, CDR2 YNNKEL (reference sequence). The germline V and J ends were trimmed by 1 base and 4 bases, with 13 bases remaining between them. The DNA for the CDR3 is TGTGCCAGCAGCCAAGGGGAGGTATTGCGAGAGACCCAGTACTTC. Encoded protein: CASSQGEVLRETQYF.

The sample holds one count of this clone. The chain carries TRBV6-5 and TRBJ1-1; a weak D match, TRBD1 (6 bases). Germline-derived CDR1 and CDR2 are MNHEY and SVGAGI. This CDR3 is built from 15 residues. V was shortened by 6 bases and J by 4 bases, with 18 bases between the two germline ends. CDR3 protein: CASRRTGPRGTEAFF. CDR3 in DNA: TGTGCCAGCAGAAGAACAGGGCCCAGGGGCACTGAAGCTTTCTTT.

This clone turned up a few times. J is TRBJ1-2 and V is TRBV7-9; 7 bases are shared with TRBD1. V was clipped by 6 bases and J by 1 base; unmatched bases: 11. The CDR3 consists of 16 residues. Germline CDR1 reads SEHNR; CDR2 reads FQNEAQ (reference sequence). CDR3 in amino acids: CASSRTTGTVNYGYTF. The CDR3 nucleotides are TGTGCCAGCAGTCGAACCACCGGGACAGTTAACTATGGCTACACCTTC.

The J gene is TRBJ2-5, the V gene TRBV19; TRBD2 matches at 16 bases. V was clipped by 5 bases and J by 3 bases; unmatched bases: 3. The germline V gene encodes CDR1 LNHDA and CDR2 SQIVND (reference sequence). The CDR3 spans 16 residues. The CDR3 DNA reads TGTGCCAGTAGTGTCGGGACTAGCGGGGGGGAAGAGACCCAGTACTTC. Amino acids: CASSVGTSGGEETQYF.

V and J are TRBV6-4 and TRBJ2-5; weak D call: TRBD1 (5 bases). Between the trimmed V and J ends, which lost 0 bases and 5 bases, there was a span of 13 bases. The length of the CDR3 is 15 residues. Germline CDR1 is MRHNA and CDR2 is SNTAGT. The chain's CDR3 is CASSDSRGQEETQYF. The CDR3 region has the DNA TGTGCCAGCAGTGACTCTAGGGGTCAAGAGGAGACCCAGTACTTC.

This chain links TRBV4-2 with TRBJ1-6; no clear D. The CDR3 contains 15 residues. V was cut by 2 bases and J by 11 bases, with 16 bases left in between. CDR1 and CDR2 from the germline V gene are LGHNA and YNFKEQ. As DNA, the CDR3 is TGTGCCAGCAGCCAACCCGGGATCCAGGCTGCACCCCTCCACTTT. Translation: CASSQPGIQAAPLHF.

The V call is TRBV10-3, the J call TRBJ1-3; tentative D call: TRBD1 (6 bases). Germline V gives CDR1 ENHRY, CDR2 SYGVKD. This CDR3 contains 13 residues. V was pared by 9 bases and J by 3 bases, with 12 bases between. The CDR3 here is CAINRDNGNTIYF. The DNA for the CDR3 is TGTGCCATTAACAGGGATAATGGAAACACCATATATTTT.

The V and J genes are TRBV9 and TRBJ2-4; D might be TRBD2 (6 bases). V lost 0 bases and J lost 5, with 15 bases in between. CDR1 is SGDLS, CDR2 YYNGEE, per germline. The CDR3 has 16 amino acids. CDR3 residues: CASSVDVGGLENIQYF. The CDR3 coding sequence is TGTGCCAGCAGCGTAGATGTGGGGGGATTGGAAAACATTCAGTACTTC.

The rearrangement uses TRBV6-2 or TRBV6-3 and TRBJ1-5; TRBD1 might be the D (5 bases). The CDR3 loop spans 15 amino acids. Germline V gives CDR1 MNHEY, CDR2 SVGEGT. The V gene lost 5 bases and the J gene lost 3 bases, with 14 bases spanning the gap. The chain's CDR3 is CASSPRAGNNQPQHF. DNA of the CDR3: TGTGCCAGCAGTCCCCGGGCAGGGAACAATCAGCCCCAGCATTTT.

This chain joins TRBV3-1 (or the pseudogene TRBV3-2) and TRBJ2-4; D might be TRBD1 (6 bases). Germline V gene data show CDR1 as LGHDT and CDR2 as YNNKEL (reference sequence). The length of the CDR3 is 12 residues. The V end was cut by 9 bases, the J end by 9 bases, with 15 bases between. CDR3 loop: CASTTGKGIQYF. The CDR3 coding sequence is TGTGCCAGTACTACAGGGAAGGGCATTCAGTACTTC.

The CDR3 region is CATAEGDSGANVLTF. CDR3 DNA sequence: TGCGCCACCGCGGAGGGAGACTCTGGGGCCAACGTCCTGACTTTC. The chain combines TRBV5-1 with TRBJ2-6, with TRBD2 as a possible D gene (6 bases). In germline, CDR1 is SGHRS, CDR2 YFSETQ. The CDR3 is 15 residues long. The germline V and J ends were trimmed by 9 bases and 0 bases, with 13 bases remaining between them.

The chain has TRBV7-8 and TRBJ2-7, with D possibly matching TRBD2 (7 bases). The length of the CDR3 is 15 residues. The germline gives CDR1 SGHVS, CDR2 FQNEAQ. The V end lost 5 bases, the J end lost 4 bases, and 18 bases lay between the germline ends. DNA for the CDR3: TGTGCCAGCAGCACCCTCCCCAGGGGAGGGTACGAGCAGTACTTC. It encodes CASSTLPRGGYEQYF. The full variable domain, in which reference TRBV7-8 and TRBJ2-7 provide the parts outside the CDR3, is GAGVSQSPRYKVAKRGQDVALRCDPISGHVSLFWYQQALGQGPEFLTYFQNEAQLDKSGLPSDRFFAERPEGSVSTLKIQRTQQEDSAVYLCASSTLPRGGYEQYFGPGTRLTVT.

The V call is TRBV7-2, the J call TRBJ1-2; no clear D. Trimming left V 1 base short and J 4 bases short, with 7 bases between. The germline V gene encodes CDR1 SGHTA and CDR2 FQGNSA. This CDR3 has 13 amino acids. The CDR3: CASSLDSRYGYTF. The CDR3 region has the DNA TGTGCCAGCAGCTTAGACAGCCGCTATGGCTACACCTTC.

The J gene is TRBJ2-3, the V gene TRBV15, with 7 bases aligning to TRBD2. This CDR3 is built from 15 residues. Germline assignment: CDR1 LNHNV and CDR2 YYDKDF (reference sequence). The junction had 14 bases not matched to a gene; V was cut back by 1 base and J by 13 bases. CDR3 DNA: TGTGCCACCAGCAGAGTTGGAGCGGGGCCAGGTATAGAGTATTTT. This gives the protein CATSRVGAGPGIEYF.

V usage is TRBV28 and J usage is TRBJ1-1, with D tentatively TRBD1 (5 bases). The CDR3 loop spans 15 amino acids. Germline V gives CDR1 MDHEN, CDR2 SYDVKM. Trimming pared 2 bases from V and 1 base from J, leaving 11 bases between. The chain's CDR3 is CASSLGGGGNTEAFF. In DNA, the CDR3 is TGTGCCAGCAGTTTAGGGGGGGGAGGGAACACTGAAGCTTTCTTT.

V and J are TRBV19 and TRBJ1-5, with 7 bases fitting TRBD1. This CDR3 is built from 13 residues. The germline V gene encodes CDR1 LNHDA and CDR2 SQIVND (reference sequence). The trim removed 5 bases at V and 7 bases at J, leaving 5 bases unmatched. The CDR3 loop reads CASSSRQGQPQHF. The CDR3 DNA sequence: TGTGCCAGTAGTTCACGACAGGGCCAGCCCCAGCATTTT.

The genes are TRBV18 and TRBJ2-2; 10 bases match TRBD1. CDR1 is KGHSH and CDR2 is LQKENI in the germline V gene. The ends lost 4 bases at V and 3 bases at J; junction bases unmatched: 5. This CDR3 spans 16 amino acids. Written as DNA, the CDR3 is TGTGCCAGCTCACGGTCCGGGACAGGGGACACCGGGGAGCTGTTTTTT. Its protein product is CASSRSGTGDTGELFF. The whole variable domain, filled in from reference TRBV18 and TRBJ2-2, reads NAGVMQNPRHLVRRRGQEARLRCSPMKGHSHVYWYRQLPEEGLKFMVYLQKENIIDESGMPKERFSAEFPKEGPSILRIQQVVRGDSAAYFCASSRSGTGDTGELFFGEGSRLTVL.

The rearrangement links TRBV18 to TRBJ2-7; TRBD1 aligns across 9 bases. The CDR3 sequence is 15 residues long. CDR1 and CDR2 from the germline V gene are KGHSH and LQKENI. V gave up 2 bases and J gave up 1 base; unmatched junction bases: 3. The CDR3 nucleotides read TGTGCCAGCTCACCAGACGGGACAGGGTCCTACGAGCAGTACTTC. Its translation is CASSPDGTGSYEQYF.

The gene calls are TRBV28 and TRBJ1-3; 9 bases are shared with TRBD1. The ends lost 3 bases at V and 0 bases at J; junction bases unmatched: 0. CDR3 length: 15 residues. Germline CDR1 reads MDHEN; CDR2 reads SYDVKM. As DNA, the CDR3 is TGTGCCAGCAGTTTGACAGGGGGCTCTGGAAACACCATATATTTT. Translated: CASSLTGGSGNTIYF.

The chain has TRBV10-3 and TRBJ2-7; 8 nucleotides agree with TRBD2. Trimming at V came to 4 bases and at J to 6 bases, leaving 8 bases not matched to a gene. This CDR3 has 14 amino acids. CDR1 and CDR2 (germline): ENHRY, SYGVKD. The CDR3 here is CAISGRGEVGEQYF. For the CDR3, the DNA is TGTGCCATCAGTGGGCGGGGGGAGGTGGGCGAGCAGTACTTC.

V gene TRBV9 combines with J gene TRBJ2-5, with D possibly matching TRBD2 (6 bases). Germline assignment: CDR1 SGDLS and CDR2 YYNGEE. Trimming took off 0 bases at V and 5 bases at J, with 14 bases between the two ends. The CDR3 has 15 amino acids. The DNA of the CDR3 is TGTGCCAGCAGCGTAGTTCCGGAGGGGCTGGAGACCCAGTACTTC. It yields the protein CASSVVPEGLETQYF. The full variable domain, completed using reference TRBV9 and TRBJ2-5, is DSGVTQTPKHLITATGQRVTLRCSPRSGDLSVYWYQQSLDQGLQFLIQYYNGEERAKGNILERFSAQQFPDLHSELNLSSLELGDSALYFCASSVVPEGLETQYFGPGTRLLVL.